Presented here are 7 T cell receptor beta chains from one specimen sequenced in a study of cytomegalovirus exposure and HLA in healthy donors. In the PCR, 60 Vbeta and 13 Jbeta primers were used. Sequenced by immunoSEQ multiplex PCR; TCRdb stores in-frame clones only, minus some. The table lists under 200,000 clones, roughly three quarters of them singletons, with about 7.9% in the top ten. Sequences were obtained from PBMCs. The receptors shown here come from a male donor in good health and CMV-seropositive.

This chain joins TRBV5-1 and TRBJ1-5; maybe TRBD1 (6 bases). Germline V gene sequence: CDR1 SGHRS, CDR2 YFSETQ. This CDR3 contains 18 residues. With 4 bases removed from V and 0 bases from J, the gap between germline ends came to 20 bases. Here the CDR3 DNA reads TGCGCCAGCAGCGGGGGACACCCCCCCTCGTATAGCAATCAGCCCCAGCATTTT. This sequence encodes CASSGGHPPSYSNQPQHF.

The CDR3 region is CASSSGGTYNEQFF. The CDR3 nucleotides read TGTGCCAGCAGCTCCGGGGGGACTTACAATGAGCAGTTCTTC. This chain connects TRBV9 to TRBJ2-1; 7 bases match TRBD2. The germline V gene encodes CDR1 SGDLS and CDR2 YYNGEE. V trimming: 4 bases; J trimming: 4 bases; junction bases outside the gene matches: 5. The CDR3 has 14 amino acids.

The chain has TRBV7-6 and TRBJ2-2; 13 bases are shared with TRBD2. CDR1 is SGHVS and CDR2 is FNYEAQ in the germline V gene. The CDR3 has 17 amino acids. The V and J ends lost 2 bases and 6 bases, in that order; junction bases with no gene match: 6. The CDR3 region has the DNA TGTGCCAGCAGCTTAAGGGATGGACTAGCGGGGGCCGGGGAGCTGTTTTTT. It specifies CASSLRDGLAGAGELFF.

The rearrangement joins TRBV5-4 to TRBJ2-7, with a weak D call TRBD2 (6 bases). CDR1 and CDR2 from the germline V gene are SGHNT and YYREEE (reference sequence). V was cut by 2 bases and J by 11 bases, with 14 bases left in between. The CDR3 contains 12 residues. In DNA form, the CDR3 reads TGTGCCAGCAGCTTCACGACCGGGGGAGAGTACTTC. Protein product: CASSFTTGGEYF.

The chain has TRBV11-2 and TRBJ1-1; TRBD1 might be the D (5 bases). Trimming cost V 3 bases and J 5 bases, with 13 bases left between them. The CDR3 length is 14 residues. Germline V CDR1 and CDR2: SGHAT, FQNNGV. The CDR3 coding sequence is TGTGCCAGCAGCTTTGGGGGGACTCGGACTGAAGCTTTCTTT. Residues: CASSFGGTRTEAFF.

The chain has TRBV18 and TRBJ2-5; weak D call: TRBD2 (5 bases). Germline assignment: CDR1 KGHSH and CDR2 LQKENI. The V and J ends lost 2 bases and 1 base respectively, with 11 bases between them. The CDR3 consists of 15 residues. The CDR3 here is CASSPNGIAQETQYF. The DNA of the CDR3 is TGTGCCAGCTCACCAAACGGGATCGCCCAAGAGACCCAGTACTTC.

Here the CDR3 DNA reads TGTGCCAGCAGCGTAGATCTGTCCCCGAACACTGAAGCTTTCTTT. Protein product: CASSVDLSPNTEAFF. V usage is TRBV9 and J usage is TRBJ1-1; D is uncertain. The CDR3 is 15 residues long. V lost 0 bases, J lost 1 base, and 10 bases lay in between. Germline CDR1 is SGDLS and CDR2 is YYNGEE.